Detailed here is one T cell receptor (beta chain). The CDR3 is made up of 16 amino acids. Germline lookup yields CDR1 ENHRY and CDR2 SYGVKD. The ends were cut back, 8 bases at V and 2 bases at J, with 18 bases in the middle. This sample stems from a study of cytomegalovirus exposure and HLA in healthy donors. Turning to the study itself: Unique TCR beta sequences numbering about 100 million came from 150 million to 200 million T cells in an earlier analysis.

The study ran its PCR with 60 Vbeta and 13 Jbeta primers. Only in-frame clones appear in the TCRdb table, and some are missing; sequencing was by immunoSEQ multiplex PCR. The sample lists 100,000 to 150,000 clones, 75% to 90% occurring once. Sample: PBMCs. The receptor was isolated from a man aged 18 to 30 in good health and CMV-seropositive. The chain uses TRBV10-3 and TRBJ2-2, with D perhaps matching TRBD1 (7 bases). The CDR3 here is CAISRGTDYNTGELFF. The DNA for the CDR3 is TGTGCCATCTCCCGGGGGACAGATTATAACACCGGGGAGCTGTTTTTT.